This TCR beta chain was identified during a study of shared clonotypes between healthy human individuals. Overall study: Contributing individuals were two females and three males aged 18 to 49. Study-level findings and limits: The expectation was that sequencing depth would affect clonotype sharing among donors. Sharing across a few donors was seen in about 5% of naive CD4 clonotypes. Blood was the only sampled material, and tissue repertoires likely differ.

Repertoires were generated with immunoSEQ multiplex PCR, while TCRdb's copy carries only in-frame clones and drops some. The table shows roughly 2.6 million clones, with around nine tenths occurring only once. Germline values: CDR1 KGHSH, CDR2 LQKENI. Trimming took off 3 bases at V and 0 bases at J, with 8 bases between the two ends. The CDR3 totals 14 residues. Concerning this clone itself: What it binds is not known.

The chain recombines TRBV18 with TRBJ1-1; D call uncertain. What was sequenced was naive CD4+ T cells sorted from blood. Regarding subset: CD45RA+ positively selected. This receptor was taken from a young man in good health. CDR3 region: CASSPEDMNTEAFF. The DNA of the CDR3 is TGTGCCAGCTCACCGGAGGATATGAACACTGAAGCTTTCTTT. The full variable domain, its missing parts supplied by reference TRBV18 and TRBJ1-1, is NAGVMQNPRHLVRRRGQEARLRCSPMKGHSHVYWYRQLPEEGLKFMVYLQKENIIDESGMPKERFSAEFPKEGPSILRIQQVVRGDSAAYFCASSPEDMNTEAFFGQGTRLTVV.